Sequencing of this T cell receptor (beta chain) was carried out in a study of T cells after yellow fever vaccination. Germline V gene lookup returns CDR1 SGHDT and CDR2 YYEEEE. V lost 7 bases and J 5 bases, leaving 19 bases between the germline ends. The CDR3 consists of 15 residues. A single record per CDR3 protein comes from TCRdb applying MiXCR to the 5' RACE reads. This table has about 630,000 distinct CDR3 sequences, more than 9% appearing once. This clonotype was sampled from a young man who received the YFV17D yellow fever vaccine. Material: PBMCs, obtained on the day of the yellow fever booster vaccination. This chain uses TRBV5-6 with TRBJ2-1, with D hard to call. The CDR3 DNA follows: TGTGCCAGCGGCCCCGGGCTCCGCGGAGACAATGAGCAGTTCTTC. Its protein is CASGPGLRGDNEQFF.